This T cell receptor beta chain appears in the sequencing data of a study of blood T cell repertoires in COVID-19. Study context: PBMCs, B-cell-depleted T cells, or T cells provided the cDNA or gDNA that made up the material.

There are 15 residues in the CDR3. The V gene end was trimmed by 6 bases and the J gene end by 4 bases; junction bases not matched to a gene: 5. Germline V gene data show CDR1 as SNHLY and CDR2 as FYNNEI. In the source study's methods: Scientists estimated how many nucleated cells there were by amplifying reference gene primers. TCRdb's table, derived via immunoSEQ multiplex PCR, lists solely in-frame clones and lacks some. V and J calls and clone size are those listed in that table; D and trimming were worked out from the DNA. The table lists about 62,000 clones, around 91% of them singletons, with 15% to 20% in the top ten.

The V gene is TRBV2, the J gene TRBJ2-7; 14 bases align to TRBD2. Specimen: peripheral blood. The TCR comes from a woman aged 55-70 years with COVID-19, enrolled during active disease. CDR3 nucleotide sequence: TGTGCCAGCAGAGGACTAGCGGGAGGAGTATACGAGCAGTACTTC. Translation: CASRGLAGGVYEQYF.